The clone carrying this TCR beta chain occurred a few times. These data are taken from a study of shared clonotypes between healthy human individuals. Germline values: CDR1 SGDLS, CDR2 YYNGEE. The CDR3 contains 15 residues. V lost 4 bases and J 6 bases, leaving 17 bases between the germline ends. Sequencing used immunoSEQ multiplex PCR; TCRdb keeps in-frame clones, though not all of them. The sample lists hundreds of thousands of clones, roughly 70% occurring once. The chain uses TRBV9 and TRBJ1-5; the D is unclear. The sample was memory CD4+ T cells sorted from blood. The subset here: CD45RA-negative fraction. The receptor comes from a woman in her 30s in good health. This CDR3 reads CASSLSGVKGQPQHF. For the CDR3, the DNA is TGTGCCAGCAGCCTATCGGGAGTAAAGGGTCAGCCCCAGCATTTT.